This TCR beta chain is drawn from a study of T cell responses to AZD1222 COVID-19 vaccine. A remark on this clone: No antigen is known for it.

V lost 6 bases, J lost 0 bases, and 15 bases lay in between. CDR3 size: 15 residues. The V gene's germline CDR1 is LNHDA and CDR2 SQIVND (reference sequence). The study, taken as a whole, reports: Samples come after the peak T cell response, not at day 14. Among the donors, most were white British and more were female, and clonal diversity was possibly underestimated.

This table comes from immunoSEQ multiplex PCR, and its TCRdb copy is limited to in-frame clones, with some not included. The table records over 130,000 clones, roughly nine tenths of them present only once. The chain couples TRBV19 to TRBJ2-7; no definite D call. The sample here was peripheral blood, taken 28 days after the second dose of the MenACWY control vaccine. The receptor comes from an adult who received the MenACWY meningococcal vaccine as a control. The CDR3 DNA is TGTGCCAGTAGCAATGGTCCCCTAAGCTCCTACGAGCAGTACTTC. It specifies CASSNGPLSSYEQYF.